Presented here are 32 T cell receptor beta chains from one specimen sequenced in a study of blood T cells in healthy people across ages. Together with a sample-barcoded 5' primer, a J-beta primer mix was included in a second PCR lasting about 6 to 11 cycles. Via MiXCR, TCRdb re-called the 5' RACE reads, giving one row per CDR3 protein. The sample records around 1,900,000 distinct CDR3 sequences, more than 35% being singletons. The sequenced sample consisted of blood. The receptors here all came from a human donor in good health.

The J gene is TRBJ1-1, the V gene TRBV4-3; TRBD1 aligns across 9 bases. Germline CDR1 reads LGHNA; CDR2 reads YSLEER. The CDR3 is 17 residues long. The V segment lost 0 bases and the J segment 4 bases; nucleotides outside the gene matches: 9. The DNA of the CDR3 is TGCGCCAGCAGCCAAGATCGACAGGGGGTGGCGAGCACTGAAGCTTTCTTT. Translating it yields CASSQDRQGVASTEAFF.

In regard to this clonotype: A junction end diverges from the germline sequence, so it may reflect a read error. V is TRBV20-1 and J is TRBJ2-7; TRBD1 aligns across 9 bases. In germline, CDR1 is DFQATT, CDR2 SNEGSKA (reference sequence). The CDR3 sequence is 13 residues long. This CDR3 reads CNAHRDRDDEQYF. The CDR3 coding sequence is TGCAATGCTCACCGGGACAGGGACGACGAGCAGTACTTC.

The DNA of the CDR3 is TGCAGTGCCAGGGATGGTTCGGACGGGGAGCTGTTTTTT. Protein product: CSARDGSDGELFF. V and J are TRBV20-1 and TRBJ2-2; D is possibly TRBD1 (5 bases). Germline values: CDR1 DFQATT, CDR2 SNEGSKA (reference sequence). This CDR3 spans 13 amino acids. With 6 bases removed from V and 7 bases from J, the gap between germline ends came to 15 bases.

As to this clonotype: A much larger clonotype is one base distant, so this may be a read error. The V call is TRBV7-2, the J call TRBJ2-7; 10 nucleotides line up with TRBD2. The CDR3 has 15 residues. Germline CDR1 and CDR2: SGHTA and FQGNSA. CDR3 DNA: TGTGCCTGCAGCCCTAGCGGGGGTAGATCCTACGAGCAGTACTTC. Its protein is CACSPSGGRSYEQYF. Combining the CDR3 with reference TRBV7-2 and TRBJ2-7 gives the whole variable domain GAGVSQSPSNKVTEKGKDVELRCDPISGHTALYWYRQSLGQGLEFLIYFQGNSAPDKSGLPSDRFSAERTGGSVSTLTIQRTQQEDSAVYLCACSPSGGRSYEQYFGPGTRLTVT.

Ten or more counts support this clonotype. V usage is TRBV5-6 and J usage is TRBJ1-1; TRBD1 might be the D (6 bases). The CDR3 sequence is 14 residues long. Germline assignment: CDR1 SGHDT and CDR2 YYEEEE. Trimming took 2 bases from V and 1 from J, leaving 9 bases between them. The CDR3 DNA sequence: TGTGCCAGCAGCTTACTGGACAGGAACACTGAAGCTTTCTTT. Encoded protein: CASSLLDRNTEAFF.

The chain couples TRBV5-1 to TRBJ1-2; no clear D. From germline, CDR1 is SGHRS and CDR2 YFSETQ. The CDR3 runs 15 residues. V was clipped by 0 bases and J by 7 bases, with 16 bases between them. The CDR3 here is CASSLGAGESGGYTF. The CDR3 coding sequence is TGCGCCAGCAGCTTGGGGGCCGGGGAATCTGGTGGCTACACCTTC.

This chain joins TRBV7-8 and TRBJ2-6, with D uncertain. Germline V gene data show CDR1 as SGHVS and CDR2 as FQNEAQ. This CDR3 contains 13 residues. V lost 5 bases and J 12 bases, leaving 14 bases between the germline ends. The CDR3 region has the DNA TGTGCCAGCAGCCCTGGTATTTCGGGCGTCCTGACTTTC. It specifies CASSPGISGVLTF.

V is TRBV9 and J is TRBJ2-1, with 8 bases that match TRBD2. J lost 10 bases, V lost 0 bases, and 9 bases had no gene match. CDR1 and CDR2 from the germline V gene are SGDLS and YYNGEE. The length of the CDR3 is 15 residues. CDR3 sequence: CASSVVPAAGGEQFF. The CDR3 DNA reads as TGTGCCAGCAGCGTAGTTCCAGCGGCGGGAGGAGAGCAGTTCTTC.

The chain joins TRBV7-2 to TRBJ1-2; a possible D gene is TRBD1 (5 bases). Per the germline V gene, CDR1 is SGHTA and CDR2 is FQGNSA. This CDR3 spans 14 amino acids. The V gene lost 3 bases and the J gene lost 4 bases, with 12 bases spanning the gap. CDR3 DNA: TGTGCCAGCAGCTTCCAAACAGGCCTCTATGGCTACACCTTC. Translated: CASSFQTGLYGYTF.

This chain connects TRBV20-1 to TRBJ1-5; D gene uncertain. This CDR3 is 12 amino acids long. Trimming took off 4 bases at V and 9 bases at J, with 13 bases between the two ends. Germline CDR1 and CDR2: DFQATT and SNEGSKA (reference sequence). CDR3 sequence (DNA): TGCAGTGCTAACGAACTGGACGGGCCCCAGCATTTT. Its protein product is CSANELDGPQHF.

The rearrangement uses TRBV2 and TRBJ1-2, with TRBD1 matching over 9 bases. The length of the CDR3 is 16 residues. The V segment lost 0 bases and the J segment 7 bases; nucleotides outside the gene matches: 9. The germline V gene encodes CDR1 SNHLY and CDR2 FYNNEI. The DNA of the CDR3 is TGTGCCAGCAGTGAAGCTTACGGGACAGGGAAACTTGGCTACACCTTC. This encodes CASSEAYGTGKLGYTF.

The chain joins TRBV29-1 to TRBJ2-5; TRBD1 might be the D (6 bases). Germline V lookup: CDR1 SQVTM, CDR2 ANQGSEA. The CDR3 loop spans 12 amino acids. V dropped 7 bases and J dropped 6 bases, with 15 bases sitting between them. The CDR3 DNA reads TGCAGCGGTGGAAGGGGGTTACAGACCCAGTACTTC. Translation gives CSGGRGLQTQYF.

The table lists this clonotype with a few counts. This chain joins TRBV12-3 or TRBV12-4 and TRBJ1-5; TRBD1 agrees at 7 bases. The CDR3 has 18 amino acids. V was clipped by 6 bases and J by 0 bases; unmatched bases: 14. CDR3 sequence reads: CASSKDRLSRDSNQPQHF. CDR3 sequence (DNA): TGTGCCAGCAGCAAGGACAGGCTTTCAAGGGATAGCAATCAGCCCCAGCATTTT.

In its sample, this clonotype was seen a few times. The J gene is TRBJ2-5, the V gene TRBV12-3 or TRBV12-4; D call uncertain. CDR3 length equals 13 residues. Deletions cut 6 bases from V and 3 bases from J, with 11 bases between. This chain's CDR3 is CASRDLKKETQYF. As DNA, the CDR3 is TGTGCCAGCAGGGACCTCAAGAAAGAGACCCAGTACTTC.

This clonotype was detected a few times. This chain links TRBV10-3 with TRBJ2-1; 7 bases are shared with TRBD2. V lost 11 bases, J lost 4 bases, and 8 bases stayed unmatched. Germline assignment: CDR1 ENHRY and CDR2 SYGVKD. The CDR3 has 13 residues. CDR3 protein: CASNGGSYNEQFF. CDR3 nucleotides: TGTGCCTCAAACGGGGGGTCTTACAATGAGCAGTTCTTC.

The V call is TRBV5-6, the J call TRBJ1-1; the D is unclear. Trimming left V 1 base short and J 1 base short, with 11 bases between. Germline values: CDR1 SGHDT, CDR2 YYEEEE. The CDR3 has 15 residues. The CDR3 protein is CASSLQETSNTEAFF. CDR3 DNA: TGTGCCAGCAGCTTGCAAGAGACTTCGAACACTGAAGCTTTCTTT.

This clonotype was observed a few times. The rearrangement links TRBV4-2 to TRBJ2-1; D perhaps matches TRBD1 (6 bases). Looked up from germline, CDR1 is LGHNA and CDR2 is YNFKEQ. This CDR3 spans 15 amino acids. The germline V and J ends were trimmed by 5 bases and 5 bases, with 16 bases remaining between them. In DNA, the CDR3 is TGTGCCAGCAGCGACGCAGGGGATGGGGACAATGAGCAGTTCTTC. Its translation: CASSDAGDGDNEQFF.

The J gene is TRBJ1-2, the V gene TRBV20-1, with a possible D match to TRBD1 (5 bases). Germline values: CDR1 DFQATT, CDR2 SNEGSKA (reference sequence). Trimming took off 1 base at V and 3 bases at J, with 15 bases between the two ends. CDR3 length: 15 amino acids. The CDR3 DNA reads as TGCAGTGCTAGAGGAAACCTCCGGGACCACTATGGCTACACCTTC. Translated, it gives CSARGNLRDHYGYTF.

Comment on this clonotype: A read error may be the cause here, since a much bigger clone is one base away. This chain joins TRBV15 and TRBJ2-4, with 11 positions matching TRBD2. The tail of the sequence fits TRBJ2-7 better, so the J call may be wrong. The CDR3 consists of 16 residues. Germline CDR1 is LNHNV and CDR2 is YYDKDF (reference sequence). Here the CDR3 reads CATSRGGLADSYEQYF. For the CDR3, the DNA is TGTGCCACCAGCAGGGGGGGACTAGCGGACTCCTACGAGCAGTACTTC.

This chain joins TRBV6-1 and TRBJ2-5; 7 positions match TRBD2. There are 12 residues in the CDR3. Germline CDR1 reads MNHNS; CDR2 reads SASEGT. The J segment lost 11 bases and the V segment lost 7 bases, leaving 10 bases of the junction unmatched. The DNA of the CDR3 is TGTGCCAGCACCAGGTTGGGGCGGGAGCAGTACTTC. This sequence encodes CASTRLGREQYF.

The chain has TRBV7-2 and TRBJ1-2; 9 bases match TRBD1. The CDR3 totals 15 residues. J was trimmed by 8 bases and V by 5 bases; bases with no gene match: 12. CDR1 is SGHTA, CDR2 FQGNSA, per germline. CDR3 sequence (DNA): TGTGCCAGCAGCGCTTACTCCGGGACAGGGAACGGCTACACCTTC. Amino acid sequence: CASSAYSGTGNGYTF.

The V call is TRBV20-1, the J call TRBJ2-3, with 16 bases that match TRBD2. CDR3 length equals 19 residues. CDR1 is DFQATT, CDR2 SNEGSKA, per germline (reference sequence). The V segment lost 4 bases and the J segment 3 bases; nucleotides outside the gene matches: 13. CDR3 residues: CSATRLGTSGGATTDTQYF. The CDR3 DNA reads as TGCAGTGCTACCCGTCTAGGGACTAGCGGGGGGGCGACTACAGATACGCAGTATTTT.

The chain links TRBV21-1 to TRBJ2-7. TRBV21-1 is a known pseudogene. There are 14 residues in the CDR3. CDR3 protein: CASSQKRGNYEQYF. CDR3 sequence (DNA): TGTGCCAGCAGCCAGAAGCGGGGTAACTACGAGCAGTACTTC.

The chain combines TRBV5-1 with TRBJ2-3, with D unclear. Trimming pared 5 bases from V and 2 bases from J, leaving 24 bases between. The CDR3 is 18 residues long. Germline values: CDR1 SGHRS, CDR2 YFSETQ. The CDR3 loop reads CASSPTLDRSSVTDTQYF. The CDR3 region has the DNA TGCGCCAGCAGTCCTACTTTGGACCGATCTAGTGTCACAGATACGCAGTATTTT.

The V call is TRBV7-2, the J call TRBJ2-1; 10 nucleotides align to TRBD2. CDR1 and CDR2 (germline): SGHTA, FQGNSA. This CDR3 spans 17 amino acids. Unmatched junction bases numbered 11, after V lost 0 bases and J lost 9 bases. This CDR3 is CASSLASQRGGLGEQFF. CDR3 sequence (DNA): TGTGCCAGCAGCTTAGCCTCCCAGCGGGGGGGCCTAGGTGAGCAGTTCTTC.

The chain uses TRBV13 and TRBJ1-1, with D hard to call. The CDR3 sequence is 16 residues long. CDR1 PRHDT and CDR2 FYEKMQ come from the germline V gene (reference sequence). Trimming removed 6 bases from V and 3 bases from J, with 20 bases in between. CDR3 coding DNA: TGTGCCAGCAGTTTTCCTATGCCCGTTCGTCACACTGAAGCTTTCTTT. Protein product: CASSFPMPVRHTEAFF.

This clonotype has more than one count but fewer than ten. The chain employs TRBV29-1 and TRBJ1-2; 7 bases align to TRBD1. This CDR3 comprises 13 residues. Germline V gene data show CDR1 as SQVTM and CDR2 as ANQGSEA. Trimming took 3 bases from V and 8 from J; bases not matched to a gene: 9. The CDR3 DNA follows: TGCAGCGTTGAGAAGGGGGCCATTGGAGGCTACACCTTC. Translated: CSVEKGAIGGYTF.

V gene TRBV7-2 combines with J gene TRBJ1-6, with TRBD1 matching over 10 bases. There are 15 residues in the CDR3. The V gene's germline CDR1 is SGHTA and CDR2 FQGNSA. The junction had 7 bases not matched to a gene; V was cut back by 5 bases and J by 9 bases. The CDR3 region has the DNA TGTGCCAGCAGCCACGGGACAGGGGATCGTTCACCCCTCCACTTT. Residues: CASSHGTGDRSPLHF. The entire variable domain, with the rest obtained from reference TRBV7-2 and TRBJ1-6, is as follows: GAGVSQSPSNKVTEKGKDVELRCDPISGHTALYWYRQSLGQGLEFLIYFQGNSAPDKSGLPSDRFSAERTGGSVSTLTIQRTQQEDSAVYLCASSHGTGDRSPLHFGNGTRLTVT.

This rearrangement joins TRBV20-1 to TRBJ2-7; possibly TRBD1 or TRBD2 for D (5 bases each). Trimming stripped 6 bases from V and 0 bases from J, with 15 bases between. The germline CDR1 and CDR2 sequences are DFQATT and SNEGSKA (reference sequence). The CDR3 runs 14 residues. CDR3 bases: TGCAGTGCGAAAGAACCAGGGAGCTCCTACGAGCAGTACTTC. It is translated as CSAKEPGSSYEQYF.

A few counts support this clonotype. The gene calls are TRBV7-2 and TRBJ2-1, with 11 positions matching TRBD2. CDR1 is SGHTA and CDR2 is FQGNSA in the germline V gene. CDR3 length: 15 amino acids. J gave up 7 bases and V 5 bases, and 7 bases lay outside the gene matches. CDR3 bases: TGTGCCAGCAGCCCGAGACTAGCGGGGAGTAATGAGCAGTTCTTC. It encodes CASSPRLAGSNEQFF.

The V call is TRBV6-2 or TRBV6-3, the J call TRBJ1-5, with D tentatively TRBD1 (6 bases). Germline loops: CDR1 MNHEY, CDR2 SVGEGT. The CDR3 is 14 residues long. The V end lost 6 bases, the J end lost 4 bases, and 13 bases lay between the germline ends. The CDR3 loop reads CASRPGTQNQPQHF. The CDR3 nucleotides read TGTGCCAGCAGACCCGGGACACAGAATCAGCCCCAGCATTTT.

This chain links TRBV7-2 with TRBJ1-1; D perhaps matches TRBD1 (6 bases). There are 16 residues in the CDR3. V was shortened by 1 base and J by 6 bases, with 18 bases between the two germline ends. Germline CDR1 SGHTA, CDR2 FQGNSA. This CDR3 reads CASSLDGAGQGSEAFF. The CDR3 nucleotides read TGTGCCAGCAGCTTAGATGGGGCGGGCCAGGGGTCTGAAGCTTTCTTT.